The following is a T cell receptor beta chain sequence with its context. The data were taken from a study of T cells in narcolepsy. CDR3 length: 16 amino acids. CDR1 and CDR2 (germline): SGHTA, FQGNSA. The ends lost 5 bases at V and 5 bases at J; junction bases unmatched: 14. Assay: immunoSEQ multiplex PCR; the TCRdb copy retains only in-frame clones and omits some. The sample shows approximately 35,000 clones, 65% to 85% of them seen only once. This TCR was sampled from a human donor in good health. Sequencing was done on a sample of memory (CD45RA-) CD4+ T cells from blood. This sequence joins TRBV7-2 and TRBJ2-7; 8 bases fit TRBD1. CDR3 coding DNA: TGTGCCAGCAGCCCCGGACAGGGTGGGATCTTAGACGAGCAGTACTTC. The encoded protein is CASSPGQGGILDEQYF.